The 14 T cell receptor beta chains listed next were all sequenced from one sample in a study of blood T cell repertoires in COVID-19. Using immunoSEQ multiplex PCR, the repertoire was profiled, and TCRdb retains in-frame clones only, with some absent. The sample lists hundreds of thousands of clones, approximately 91% occurring once. Sequencing was performed on PBMCs or T cells enriched from blood (not recorded which). The source of these receptors is a man aged 55 to 69 who had recovered from COVID-19.

This rearrangement joins TRBV28 to TRBJ1-5; D is unresolved. The V gene's germline CDR1 is MDHEN and CDR2 SYDVKM. V lost 1 base to trimming and J lost 8 bases, with 6 bases between them. The CDR3 has 12 residues. CDR3 DNA: TGTGCCAGCAGTTTATCCGGTAAGCCCCAGCATTTT. It specifies CASSLSGKPQHF.

This CDR3 reads CASSVAGQVRTGELFF. The CDR3 DNA follows: TGTGCCAGCAGCGTAGCGGGACAAGTGAGGACCGGGGAGCTGTTTTTT. The rearrangement uses TRBV9 and TRBJ2-2; the D gene is possibly TRBD1 (6 bases). There are 16 residues in the CDR3. The V end was cut by 0 bases, the J end by 5 bases, with 14 bases between. CDR1 and CDR2 from the germline V gene are SGDLS and YYNGEE.

The V and J genes are TRBV28 and TRBJ2-7, with 16 positions matching TRBD2. The germline CDR1 and CDR2 sequences are MDHEN and SYDVKM. V was pared by 8 bases and J by 6 bases, with 13 bases of the junction left unmatched. The CDR3 is 17 amino acids. CDR3 in DNA: TGTGCCAGCGGCGTGGGACTAGCGGGAGGGCCCATGGGCGAGCAGTACTTC. This codes for CASGVGLAGGPMGEQYF.

This clone was detected only a few times. The rearrangement links TRBV19 to TRBJ1-1; D call uncertain. In germline, CDR1 is LNHDA, CDR2 SQIVND (reference sequence). This CDR3 has 13 residues. The V end was cut by 7 bases, the J end by 2 bases, with 11 bases between. For the CDR3, the DNA is TGTGCCAGTACCAAGCTCTTAAACACTGAAGCTTTCTTT. It encodes CASTKLLNTEAFF.

The V and J genes are TRBV7-6 and TRBJ1-3; 9 bases map to TRBD1. The CDR3 covers 16 residues. CDR1 is SGHVS, CDR2 FNYEAQ, per germline. J lost 1 base, V lost 5 bases, and 6 bases had no gene match. CDR3: CASSKPTGGSGNTIYF. Here the CDR3 DNA reads TGTGCCAGCAGCAAACCGACAGGGGGATCTGGAAACACCATATATTTT.

J is TRBJ1-2 and V is TRBV6-5; D is unresolved. CDR1 MNHEY and CDR2 SVGAGI come from the germline V gene. The CDR3 has 14 amino acids. Deletions cut 2 bases from V and 3 bases from J, with 10 bases between. CDR3 loop: CASSYEGAHYGYTF. The CDR3 DNA is TGTGCCAGCAGTTACGAGGGCGCGCACTATGGCTACACCTTC.

The sample holds a few counts of this clone. The genes are TRBV7-9 and TRBJ2-7; D is perhaps TRBD1 (6 bases). This CDR3 comprises 13 residues. Germline V gene data show CDR1 as SEHNR and CDR2 as FQNEAQ (reference sequence). V shed 4 bases and J shed 9 bases, with 16 bases lying between them. CDR3 amino acids: CASSSRDTGWQYF. Here the CDR3 DNA reads TGTGCCAGCAGCTCTAGGGACACTGGATGGCAGTACTTC.

CDR3 sequence (DNA): TGTGCCAGCTCACCACCCATGAGCGGGGAGACCCAGTACTTC. It encodes CASSPPMSGETQYF. This chain joins TRBV18 and TRBJ2-5; a weak D match, TRBD2 (6 bases). Germline loops: CDR1 KGHSH, CDR2 LQKENI. Between the trimmed V and J ends, which lost 0 bases and 5 bases, there was a span of 10 bases. The CDR3 loop spans 14 amino acids.

The chain joins TRBV11-3 to TRBJ1-1; 7 nucleotides agree with TRBD1. Trimming cost V 3 bases and J 1 base; bases outside gene matches: 14. The CDR3 has 18 amino acids. Per the germline V gene, CDR1 is SGHNT and CDR2 is YENEEA. The CDR3 DNA is TGTGCCAGCAGCTTGAACACAGGGGCCGCACCCCGGAACACTGAAGCTTTCTTT. Its protein is CASSLNTGAAPRNTEAFF.

This chain links TRBV7-2 with TRBJ2-2, with TRBD2 matching 12 bases. This CDR3 has 16 residues. V was clipped by 5 bases and J by 1 base; unmatched bases: 2. Germline-derived CDR1 and CDR2 are SGHTA and FQGNSA. The CDR3 protein is CASSPSGRVNTGELFF. DNA of the CDR3: TGTGCCAGCAGCCCTAGCGGGAGGGTGAACACCGGGGAGCTGTTTTTT.

The chain combines TRBV2 with TRBJ2-2; D might be TRBD2 (5 bases). Trimming removed 8 bases at V and 3 bases at J, with 10 bases between. The CDR3 sequence is 13 residues long. Germline V gene lookup returns CDR1 SNHLY and CDR2 FYNNEI. CDR3: CASRRVDTGELFF. Here the CDR3 DNA reads TGTGCCAGCCGGCGGGTTGACACCGGGGAGCTGTTTTTT.

The chain recombines TRBV14 with TRBJ2-1; 8 positions agree with TRBD2. Germline CDR1 and CDR2: SGHDN and FVKESK. CDR3 length: 16 residues. Trimming removed 8 bases from V and 2 bases from J; junction bases left unmatched: 11. In DNA form, the CDR3 reads TGTGCCAGCTCTCCATTGACTAGCGCAACCTACAATGAGCAGTTCTTC. Translated, it gives CASSPLTSATYNEQFF. The complete variable domain, with remaining parts taken from reference TRBV14 and TRBJ2-1, reads EAGVTQFPSHSVIEKGQTVTLRCDPISGHDNLYWYRRVMGKEIKFLLHFVKESKQDESGMPNNRFLAERTGGTYSTLKVQPAELEDSGVYFCASSPLTSATYNEQFFGPGTRLTVL.

V usage is TRBV2 and J usage is TRBJ2-7; D is unclear. From germline, CDR1 is SNHLY and CDR2 FYNNEI. This CDR3 contains 12 residues. V gave up 0 bases and J gave up 6 bases, with 6 bases separating them. The CDR3 DNA reads TGTGCCAGCAGTGAAGCGATCGGCGAGCAGTACTTC. Amino acid sequence: CASSEAIGEQYF.

The rearrangement uses TRBV29-1 and TRBJ2-2, with 7 bases lining up with TRBD2. The ends lost 4 bases at V and 7 bases at J; junction bases unmatched: 3. This CDR3 spans 12 amino acids. Looked up from germline, CDR1 is SQVTM and CDR2 is ANQGSEA. As DNA, the CDR3 is TGCAGCGTTGGACTAGCCGGCGGGGAGCTGTTTTTT. It yields the protein CSVGLAGGELFF.